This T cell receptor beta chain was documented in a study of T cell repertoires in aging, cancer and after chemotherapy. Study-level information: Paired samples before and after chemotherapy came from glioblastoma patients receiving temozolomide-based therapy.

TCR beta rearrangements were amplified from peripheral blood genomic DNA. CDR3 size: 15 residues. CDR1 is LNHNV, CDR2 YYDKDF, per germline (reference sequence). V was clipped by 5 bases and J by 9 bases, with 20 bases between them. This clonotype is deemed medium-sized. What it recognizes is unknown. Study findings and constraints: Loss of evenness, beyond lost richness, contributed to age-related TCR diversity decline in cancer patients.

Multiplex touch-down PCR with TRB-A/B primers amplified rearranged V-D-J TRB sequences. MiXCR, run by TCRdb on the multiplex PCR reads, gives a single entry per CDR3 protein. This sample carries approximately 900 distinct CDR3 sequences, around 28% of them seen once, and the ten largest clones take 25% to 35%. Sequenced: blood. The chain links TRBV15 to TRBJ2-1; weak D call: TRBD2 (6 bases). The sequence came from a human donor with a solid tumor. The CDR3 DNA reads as TGTGCCACCAGCCCTGAGAGAAAGGCCGGGGGTGAGCAGTTCTTC. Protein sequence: CATSPERKAGGEQFF.